This TCR beta chain was sequenced for a study of chemoradiotherapy in HPV16-positive cancers. On the study more broadly: A couple of HPV16-positive patients' cells yielded candidate HPV-specific clones and common motifs.

Only in-frame clones appear in the TCRdb table, and some are missing; sequencing was by immunoSEQ multiplex PCR. This sample yields fewer than 25,000 clones, of which 73% are seen a single time; roughly 2.6% belongs to the top ten. The CDR3 totals 15 residues. Per germline, CDR1 MNHEY and CDR2 SVGAGI. The V gene lost 4 bases and the J gene lost 8 bases, with 17 bases spanning the gap. Over chemoradiotherapy, repertoires were sampled more than once. The receptor was isolated from a human donor with HPV-associated anogenital cancer. V gene TRBV6-5 combines with J gene TRBJ2-2, with a weak D call TRBD1 (5 bases). This sample was obtained from a patient who underwent chemoradiotherapy. CDR3 nucleotides: TGTGCCAGCAGTTCTCCGGACATTATATCGGGGGAGCTGTTTTTT. Encoded protein: CASSSPDIISGELFF.